The T cell receptor (beta chain) described here comes from a study of cytomegalovirus exposure and HLA in healthy donors. The method was immunoSEQ multiplex PCR; TCRdb's version includes in-frame clones alone and lacks a portion of them. The table records under 150,000 clones, around 90% of them present only once. Sequenced input: PBMCs. The clonotype originates from a woman aged 18 to 35 in good health and CMV-seronegative.

The CDR3 spells CASSRRRGQDLRYEQYF. CDR3 nucleotide sequence: TGTGCCAGTAGCCGACGGAGGGGACAGGACCTCCGTTACGAGCAGTACTTC. The genes are TRBV19 and TRBJ2-7; 8 positions match TRBD1. The length of the CDR3 is 17 residues. With V trimmed by 6 bases and J by 4 bases, 17 bases remained unmatched. Germline V gene lookup returns CDR1 LNHDA and CDR2 SQIVND (reference sequence). The variable domain in full, with the rest retrieved from reference TRBV19 and TRBJ2-7, is DGGITQSPKYLFRKEGQNVTLSCEQNLNHDAMYWYRQDPGQGLRLIYYSQIVNDFQKGDIAEGYSVSREKKESFPLTVTSAQKNPTAFYLCASSRRRGQDLRYEQYFGPGTRLTVT.